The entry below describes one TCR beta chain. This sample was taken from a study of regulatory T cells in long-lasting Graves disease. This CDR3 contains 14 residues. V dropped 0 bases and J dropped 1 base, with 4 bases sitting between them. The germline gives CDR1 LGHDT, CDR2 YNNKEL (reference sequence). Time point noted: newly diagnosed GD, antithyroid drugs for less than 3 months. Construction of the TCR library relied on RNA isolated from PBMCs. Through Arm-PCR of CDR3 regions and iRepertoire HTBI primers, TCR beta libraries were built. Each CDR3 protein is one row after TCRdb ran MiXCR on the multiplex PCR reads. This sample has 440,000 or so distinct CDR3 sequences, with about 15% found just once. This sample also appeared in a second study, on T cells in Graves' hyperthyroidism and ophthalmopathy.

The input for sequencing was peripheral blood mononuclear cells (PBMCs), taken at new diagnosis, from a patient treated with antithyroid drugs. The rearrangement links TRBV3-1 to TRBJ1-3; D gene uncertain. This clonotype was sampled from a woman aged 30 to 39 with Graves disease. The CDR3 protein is CASSQEGSGNTIYF. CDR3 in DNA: TGTGCCAGCAGCCAAGAAGGTTCTGGAAACACCATATATTTT.